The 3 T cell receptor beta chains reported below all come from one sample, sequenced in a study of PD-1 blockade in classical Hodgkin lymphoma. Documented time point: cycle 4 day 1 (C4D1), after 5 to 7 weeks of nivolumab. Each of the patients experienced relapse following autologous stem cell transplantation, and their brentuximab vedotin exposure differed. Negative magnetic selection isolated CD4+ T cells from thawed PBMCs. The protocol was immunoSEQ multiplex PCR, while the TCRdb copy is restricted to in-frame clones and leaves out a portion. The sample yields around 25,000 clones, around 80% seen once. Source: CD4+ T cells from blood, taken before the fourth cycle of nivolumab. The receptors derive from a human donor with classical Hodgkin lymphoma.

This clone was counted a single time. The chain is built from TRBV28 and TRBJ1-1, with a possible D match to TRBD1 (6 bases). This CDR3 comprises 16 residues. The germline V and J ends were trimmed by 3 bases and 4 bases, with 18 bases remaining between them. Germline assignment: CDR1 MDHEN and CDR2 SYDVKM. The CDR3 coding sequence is TGTGCCAGCAGTTTGGGCCAGGGGAGCCTTGTCACTGAAGCTTTCTTT. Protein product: CASSLGQGSLVTEAFF.

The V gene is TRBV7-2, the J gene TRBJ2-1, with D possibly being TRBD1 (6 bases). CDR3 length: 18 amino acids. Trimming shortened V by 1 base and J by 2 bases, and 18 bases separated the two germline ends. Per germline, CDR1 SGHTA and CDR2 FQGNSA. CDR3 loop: CASSLVEVGANPYNEQFF. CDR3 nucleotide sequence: TGTGCCAGCAGCTTAGTAGAAGTGGGGGCGAACCCCTACAATGAGCAGTTCTTC.

This CDR3 reads CASSVGGSNEQFF. The DNA of the CDR3 is TGTGCCAGCAGCGTGGGGGGAAGCAATGAGCAGTTCTTC. The chain has TRBV9 and TRBJ2-1; TRBD2 is a possible D gene (6 bases). Trimming pared 2 bases from V and 6 bases from J, leaving 9 bases between. Germline V gene sequence: CDR1 SGDLS, CDR2 YYNGEE. The CDR3 has 13 amino acids. The full variable domain, in which reference TRBV9 and TRBJ2-1 provide the parts outside the CDR3, is DSGVTQTPKHLITATGQRVTLRCSPRSGDLSVYWYQQSLDQGLQFLIQYYNGEERAKGNILERFSAQQFPDLHSELNLSSLELGDSALYFCASSVGGSNEQFFGPGTRLTVL.